This T cell receptor beta chain was sequenced for a study of blood T cell repertoires in COVID-19. Study in general: Sites in the United States, Italy and Spain provided acute and convalescent COVID-19 samples. Nucleic acid was either cDNA or gDNA, and it came from T cells, B-cell-depleted T cells, or PBMCs.

V dropped 0 bases and J dropped 3 bases, with 7 bases sitting between them. CDR1 and CDR2 (germline): SGHDT, YYEEEE. The CDR3 totals 14 residues. Original processing notes: Estimated nucleated cell counts came from reference gene primer amplification. Profiling relied on immunoSEQ multiplex PCR, and the TCRdb table lists in-frame clones only, not all of them. That table is the source of V, J and clone size, and D and trimming were worked out from the DNA. The sample lists some 99,000 clones, around 90% occurring once. This clone turned up a few times. Seattle patient enrollment occurred during active infection, with longitudinal follow-up thereafter.

The sample consisted of peripheral blood. This clonotype was sampled from a human donor with COVID-19, enrolled during active disease. The donor label of this sample is uncertain. The chain couples TRBV5-6 to TRBJ1-5; D remains ambiguous. DNA for the CDR3: TGTGCCAGCAGCTTGGTGGGCGACAATCAGCCCCAGCATTTT. It translates to CASSLVGDNQPQHF.